The present entry profiles one TCR beta chain with its context. The CDR3 loop spans 16 amino acids. Germline V gene lookup returns CDR1 MNHEY and CDR2 SVGEGT. V dropped 0 bases and J dropped 0 bases, with 9 bases sitting between them. The sample comes from a study of blood T cell repertoires in COVID-19. Looking at the study overall: From T cells, B-cell-depleted T cells, or PBMCs came the material, which was cDNA or gDNA.

In the original processing: Estimated nucleated cell counts came from reference gene primer amplification. Profiled with immunoSEQ multiplex PCR; TCRdb holds only in-frame clones, not every one. The DNA was the basis for D and trimming; V, J and clone size are from that table. The sample shows just over 250,000 clones, more than 75% of them seen only once. The chain couples TRBV6-2 or TRBV6-3 to TRBJ1-5; D is uncertain. The receptor was derived from a woman between 45 and 60 years old with acute or convalescent COVID-19. Sequenced material: peripheral blood. This CDR3 reads CASSYSKLHSNQPQHF. The CDR3 coding sequence is TGTGCCAGCAGTTACTCGAAATTACATAGCAATCAGCCCCAGCATTTT.